The 14 T cell receptor beta chains below all came from one sample that was sequenced in a study of blood T cell repertoires in COVID-19. Using immunoSEQ multiplex PCR, the repertoire was profiled, and TCRdb retains in-frame clones only, with some absent. The sample consists of a few hundred thousand clones, 84% of them appearing once. Input material: peripheral blood. The origin of the receptors is a man aged 35-49 years who had recovered from COVID-19.

This sequence joins TRBV19 and TRBJ1-6, with TRBD1 matching over 7 bases. This CDR3 spans 15 amino acids. Germline loops: CDR1 LNHDA, CDR2 SQIVND (reference sequence). Trimming cost V 10 bases and J 3 bases; bases outside gene matches: 9. CDR3 sequence (DNA): TGTGCCACCTCAGGGACAGAACACTATAATTCACCCCTCCACTTT. It encodes CATSGTEHYNSPLHF.

The chain couples TRBV9 to TRBJ1-6, with TRBD1 as a possible D gene (5 bases). The CDR3 is 21 residues long. The germline V and J ends were trimmed by 8 bases and 0 bases, with 30 bases remaining between them. Germline assignment: CDR1 SGDLS and CDR2 YYNGEE. The CDR3 coding sequence is TGTGCCAGACCCTTCCCCTACGAAAAGACAGAAGTAAGCTCCTATAATTCACCCCTCCACTTT. This encodes CARPFPYEKTEVSSYNSPLHF.

V gene TRBV15 combines with J gene TRBJ1-1; 8 nucleotides match TRBD1. Germline CDR1 and CDR2: LNHNV and YYDKDF (reference sequence). The J segment lost 4 bases and the V segment lost 5 bases, leaving 6 bases of the junction unmatched. The CDR3 has 14 amino acids. The CDR3 loop is CATSPSDRATEAFF. Written as DNA, the CDR3 is TGTGCCACCAGCCCGTCGGACAGGGCCACTGAAGCTTTCTTT.

J is TRBJ2-3 and V is TRBV11-3; TRBD1 matches at 11 bases. Germline-derived CDR1 and CDR2 are SGHNT and YENEEA. CDR3 size: 15 residues. Losses at the gene ends were 3 bases for V and 4 bases for J; bases not matched to a gene: 3. CDR3 loop: CASSLGQGVADTQYF. The CDR3 DNA follows: TGTGCCAGCAGCTTGGGACAGGGGGTCGCAGATACGCAGTATTTT.

V and J are TRBV6-2 or TRBV6-3 and TRBJ2-1; TRBD2 matches 7 bases. Trimming cost V 2 bases and J 2 bases; bases outside gene matches: 6. CDR1 and CDR2 from the germline V gene are MNHEY and SVGEGT. The CDR3 length is 16 residues. The CDR3 DNA reads as TGTGCCAGCAGTTACGGGGGAGGGGTGGCCTACAATGAGCAGTTCTTC. This translates into CASSYGGGVAYNEQFF.

This clone counts as medium-sized. The chain is built from TRBV12-5 and TRBJ2-7, with D possibly TRBD1 on 6 matching bases. V was cut by 3 bases and J by 0 bases, with 9 bases left in between. CDR3 length equals 14 residues. Germline lookup yields CDR1 LGHNT and CDR2 FRNRAP. As DNA, the CDR3 is TGTGCTAGTGGTTTTGAACAGGGCTCCTACGAGCAGTACTTC. Its translation is CASGFEQGSYEQYF.

J is TRBJ2-1 and V is TRBV5-4; 8 bases align to TRBD2. CDR3 length: 15 amino acids. Germline CDR1 SGHNT, CDR2 YYREEE (reference sequence). V trimming: 5 bases; J trimming: 3 bases; junction bases outside the gene matches: 7. The CDR3: CASSPLAADYNEQFF. In DNA form, the CDR3 reads TGTGCCAGCAGTCCACTAGCGGCAGACTACAATGAGCAGTTCTTC.

About this clone itself: The same CDR3 can be traced to other DNA sequences in this sample. This sequence joins TRBV19 and TRBJ2-7, with 8 bases fitting TRBD1. Germline-derived CDR1 and CDR2 are LNHDA and SQIVND (reference sequence). The CDR3 consists of 15 residues. Trimming cost V 4 bases and J 2 bases; bases outside gene matches: 7. The CDR3 DNA is TGTGCCAGTAGTAGGTCAGGGGGCAGTCCCTACGAGCAGTACTTC. Amino acid sequence: CASSRSGGSPYEQYF.

The chain links TRBV5-1 to TRBJ1-5; D perhaps matches TRBD1 (6 bases). Germline values: CDR1 SGHRS, CDR2 YFSETQ. The CDR3 has 16 amino acids. The ends were cut back, 0 bases at V and 1 base at J, with 11 bases in the middle. CDR3 region: CASSLGTDLSNQPQHF. The CDR3 DNA sequence: TGCGCCAGCAGCTTGGGGACAGACCTCAGCAATCAGCCCCAGCATTTT.

This clone has a handful of counts. The V gene is TRBV28, the J gene TRBJ1-2; possibly TRBD1 for D (5 bases). The germline gives CDR1 MDHEN, CDR2 SYDVKM. The V gene lost 2 bases and the J gene lost 8 bases, with 18 bases spanning the gap. This CDR3 region has 15 residues. This CDR3 is CASSLSLRGAGGYTF. Written as DNA, the CDR3 is TGTGCCAGCAGTTTAAGCCTCCGCGGGGCGGGCGGCTACACCTTC.

The chain recombines TRBV7-2 with TRBJ2-3; 7 bases are shared with TRBD2. Germline V CDR1 and CDR2: SGHTA, FQGNSA. With 0 bases clipped from V and 1 base from J, the junction kept 4 bases outside the gene matches. The CDR3 consists of 16 residues. The CDR3 DNA reads TGTGCCAGCAGCTTAGCAGCGGGGTCAGGCACAGATACGCAGTATTTT. It translates to CASSLAAGSGTDTQYF.

This clone was observed once. V and J are TRBV18 and TRBJ2-7, with 7 bases identical to TRBD1. With V trimmed by 3 bases and J by 9 bases, 17 bases remained unmatched. The length of the CDR3 is 16 residues. Germline V lookup: CDR1 KGHSH, CDR2 LQKENI. CDR3 amino acids: CASSPTTTGNHQAQYF. The CDR3 bases are TGTGCCAGCTCACCTACCACGACAGGGAACCATCAAGCGCAGTACTTC.

V gene TRBV2 combines with J gene TRBJ1-1; D unclear. CDR3 length equals 13 residues. Germline-derived CDR1 and CDR2 are SNHLY and FYNNEI. V was pared by 8 bases and J by 4 bases, with 14 bases between. This chain's CDR3 is CASEREVSTEAFF. As DNA, the CDR3 is TGTGCCAGCGAGCGGGAGGTGAGCACTGAAGCTTTCTTT.

For the CDR3, the DNA is TGTGCCAGCAGTCAGACTCGGGGAGGGACCCAGTACTTC. Translation gives CASSQTRGGTQYF. This chain joins TRBV12-3 or TRBV12-4 and TRBJ2-5, with D tentatively TRBD2 (6 bases). The CDR3 has 13 amino acids. Deletions cut 5 bases from V and 7 bases from J, with 14 bases between.